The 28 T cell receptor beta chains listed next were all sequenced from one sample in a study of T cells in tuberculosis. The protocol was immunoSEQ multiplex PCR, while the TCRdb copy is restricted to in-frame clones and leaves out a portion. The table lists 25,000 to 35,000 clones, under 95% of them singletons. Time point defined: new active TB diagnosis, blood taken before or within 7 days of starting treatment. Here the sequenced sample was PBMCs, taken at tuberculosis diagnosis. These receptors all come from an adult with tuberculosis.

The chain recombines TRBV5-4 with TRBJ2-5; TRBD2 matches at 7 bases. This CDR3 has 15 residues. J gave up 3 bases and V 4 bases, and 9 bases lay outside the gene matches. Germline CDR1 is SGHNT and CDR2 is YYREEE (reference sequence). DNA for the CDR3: TGTGCCAGCAGCGCCCAAGCTGGGGGGGAAGAGACCCAGTACTTC. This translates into CASSAQAGGEETQYF.

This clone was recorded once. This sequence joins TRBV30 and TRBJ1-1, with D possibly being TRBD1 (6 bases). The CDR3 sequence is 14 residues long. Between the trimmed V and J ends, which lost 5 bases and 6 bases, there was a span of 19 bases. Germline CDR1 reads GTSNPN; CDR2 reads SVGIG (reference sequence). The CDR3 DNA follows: TGTGCCTGGGGGGATCACAGGGAAATACCTGAAGCTTTCTTT. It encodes CAWGDHREIPEAFF.

The CDR3 region has the DNA TGTGCCAGCAGCTTGGGGGCCTCCACAGTAGGGGAGTTCTTC. Protein product: CASSLGASTVGEFF. The chain has TRBV11-2 and TRBJ2-1; a possible D gene is TRBD1 (6 bases). Germline CDR1 and CDR2: SGHAT and FQNNGV. V dropped 3 bases and J dropped 14 bases, with 20 bases sitting between them. The CDR3 length is 14 residues.

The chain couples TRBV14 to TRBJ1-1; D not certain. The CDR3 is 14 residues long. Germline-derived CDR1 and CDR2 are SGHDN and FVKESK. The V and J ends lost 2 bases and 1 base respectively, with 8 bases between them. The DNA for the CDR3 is TGTGCCAGCAGCCAATATGGCCCGAACACTGAAGCTTTCTTT. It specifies CASSQYGPNTEAFF.

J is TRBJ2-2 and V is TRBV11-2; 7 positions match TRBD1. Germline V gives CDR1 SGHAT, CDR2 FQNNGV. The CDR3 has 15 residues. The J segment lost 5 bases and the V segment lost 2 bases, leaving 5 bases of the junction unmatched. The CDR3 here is CASSLMPGGTGELFF. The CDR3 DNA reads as TGTGCCAGCAGCTTAATGCCAGGGGGTACCGGGGAGCTGTTTTTT.

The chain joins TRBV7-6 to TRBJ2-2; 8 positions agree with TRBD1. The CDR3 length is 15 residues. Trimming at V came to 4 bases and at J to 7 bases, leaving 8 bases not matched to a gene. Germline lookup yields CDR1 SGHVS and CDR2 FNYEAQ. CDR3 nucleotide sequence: TGTGCCAGCAGCTCCGGACAGGGCGGAGACGGGGAGCTGTTTTTT. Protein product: CASSSGQGGDGELFF.

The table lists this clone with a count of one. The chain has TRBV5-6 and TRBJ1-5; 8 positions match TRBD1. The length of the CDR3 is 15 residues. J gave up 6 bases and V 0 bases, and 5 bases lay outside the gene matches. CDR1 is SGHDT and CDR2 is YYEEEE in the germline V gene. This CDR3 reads CASSLGQGAGQPQHF. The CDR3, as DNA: TGTGCCAGCAGCTTGGGGCAGGGGGCCGGTCAGCCCCAGCATTTT.

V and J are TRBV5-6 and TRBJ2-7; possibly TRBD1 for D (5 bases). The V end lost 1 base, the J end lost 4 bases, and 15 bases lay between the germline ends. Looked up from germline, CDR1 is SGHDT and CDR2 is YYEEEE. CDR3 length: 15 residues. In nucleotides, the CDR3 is TGTGCCAGCAGCTTGTATGGCAGGGTGGTGTACGAGCAGTACTTC. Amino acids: CASSLYGRVVYEQYF.

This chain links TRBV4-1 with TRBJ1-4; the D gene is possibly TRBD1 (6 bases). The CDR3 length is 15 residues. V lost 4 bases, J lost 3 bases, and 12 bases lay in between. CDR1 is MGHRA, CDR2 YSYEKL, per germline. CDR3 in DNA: TGCGCCAGCAGCCGGGAGGGGGTATCTAATGAAAAACTGTTTTTT. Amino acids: CASSREGVSNEKLFF.

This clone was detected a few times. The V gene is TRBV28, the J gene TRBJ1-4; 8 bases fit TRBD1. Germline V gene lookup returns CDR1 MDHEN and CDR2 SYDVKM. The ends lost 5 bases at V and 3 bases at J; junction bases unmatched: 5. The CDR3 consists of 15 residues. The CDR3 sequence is CASSPLGQANEKLFF. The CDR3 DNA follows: TGTGCCAGCAGTCCTCTGGGACAGGCTAATGAAAAACTGTTTTTT.

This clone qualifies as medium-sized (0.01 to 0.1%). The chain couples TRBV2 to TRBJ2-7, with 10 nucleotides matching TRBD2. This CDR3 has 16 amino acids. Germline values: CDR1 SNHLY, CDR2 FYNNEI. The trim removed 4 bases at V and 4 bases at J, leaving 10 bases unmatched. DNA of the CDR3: TGTGCCAGCAGTGCGATCGGACTAGCGGCGCAGTACGAGCAGTACTTC. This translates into CASSAIGLAAQYEQYF.

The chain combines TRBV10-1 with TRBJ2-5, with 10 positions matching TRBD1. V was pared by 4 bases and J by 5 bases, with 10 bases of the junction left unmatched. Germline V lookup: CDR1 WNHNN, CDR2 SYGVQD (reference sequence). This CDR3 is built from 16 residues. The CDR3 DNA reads TGCGCCAGCAGTGGATCCGGGACAGGGGTGGAGGAGACCCAGTACTTC. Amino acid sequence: CASSGSGTGVEETQYF.

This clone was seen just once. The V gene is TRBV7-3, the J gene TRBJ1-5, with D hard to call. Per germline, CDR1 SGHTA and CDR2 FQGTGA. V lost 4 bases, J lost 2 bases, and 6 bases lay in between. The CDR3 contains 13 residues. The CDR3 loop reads CASSWLGNQPQHF. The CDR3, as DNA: TGTGCCAGCAGCTGGCTCGGCAATCAGCCCCAGCATTTT.

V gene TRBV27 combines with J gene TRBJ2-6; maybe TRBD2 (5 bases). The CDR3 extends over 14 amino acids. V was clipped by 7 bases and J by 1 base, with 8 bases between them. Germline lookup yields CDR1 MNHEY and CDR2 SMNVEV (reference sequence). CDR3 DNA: TGTGCCAGCACGGACTTATCTGGGGCCAACGTCCTGACTTTC. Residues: CASTDLSGANVLTF.

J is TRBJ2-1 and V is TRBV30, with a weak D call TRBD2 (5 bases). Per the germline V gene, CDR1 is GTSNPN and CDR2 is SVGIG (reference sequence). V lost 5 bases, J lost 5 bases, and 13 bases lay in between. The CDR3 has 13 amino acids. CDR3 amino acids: CAWCSGRDNEQFF. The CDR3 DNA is TGTGCCTGGTGTTCCGGGCGGGACAATGAGCAGTTCTTC.

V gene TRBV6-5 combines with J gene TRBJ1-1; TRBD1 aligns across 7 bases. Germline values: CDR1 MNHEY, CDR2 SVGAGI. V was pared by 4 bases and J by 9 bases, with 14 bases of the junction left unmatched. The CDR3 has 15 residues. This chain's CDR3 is CASSSSLTGNVQAFF. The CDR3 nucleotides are TGTGCCAGCAGTTCTTCTCTGACAGGGAATGTACAAGCTTTCTTT.

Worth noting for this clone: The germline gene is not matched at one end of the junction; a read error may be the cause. The CDR3 here is CAISRGRGWDYGYTF. As DNA, the CDR3 is TGTGCCATCAGTCGGGGGAGAGGCTGGGACTATGGCTACACCTTC. This chain links TRBV28 with TRBJ1-2, with a weak D call TRBD1 (5 bases). The CDR3 is 15 amino acids. Germline CDR1 reads MDHEN; CDR2 reads SYDVKM.

The CDR3 DNA follows: TGCGCCAGCAGCTTGGGGCAGGGGGCGCGAGGGTACGAGCAGTACTTC. Protein: CASSLGQGARGYEQYF. This chain links TRBV5-1 with TRBJ2-7; 8 nucleotides agree with TRBD1. Germline V gives CDR1 SGHRS, CDR2 YFSETQ. J was trimmed by 4 bases and V by 0 bases; bases with no gene match: 9. There are 16 residues in the CDR3. Based on the CDR3 plus reference TRBV5-1 and TRBJ2-7, the full variable domain is KAGVTQTPRYLIKTRGQQVTLSCSPISGHRSVSWYQQTPGQGLQFLFEYFSETQRNKGNFPGRFSGRQFSNSRSEMNVSTLELGDSALYLCASSLGQGARGYEQYFGPGTRLTVT.

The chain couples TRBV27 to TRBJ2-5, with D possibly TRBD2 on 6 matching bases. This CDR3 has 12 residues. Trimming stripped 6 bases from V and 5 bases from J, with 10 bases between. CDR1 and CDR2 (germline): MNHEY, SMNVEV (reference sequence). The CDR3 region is CASRGGSETQYF. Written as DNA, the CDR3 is TGTGCCAGCAGGGGAGGTAGTGAGACCCAGTACTTC.

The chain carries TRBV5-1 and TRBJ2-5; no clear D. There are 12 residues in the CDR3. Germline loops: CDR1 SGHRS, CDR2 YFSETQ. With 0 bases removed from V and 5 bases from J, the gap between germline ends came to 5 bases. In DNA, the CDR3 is TGCGCCAGCAGCTTGGCCGGGGAGACCCAGTACTTC. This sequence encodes CASSLAGETQYF.

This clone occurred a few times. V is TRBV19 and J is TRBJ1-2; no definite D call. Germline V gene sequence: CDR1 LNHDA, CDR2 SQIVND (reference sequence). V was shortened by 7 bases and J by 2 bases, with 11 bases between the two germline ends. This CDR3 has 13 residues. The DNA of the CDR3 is TGTGCCAGTACTGGAGGGTGGAACTATGGCTACACCTTC. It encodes CASTGGWNYGYTF.

CDR3 sequence: CASSLSSGSYNEQFF. The CDR3 nucleotides are TGCGCCAGCAGCCTATCTAGCGGGAGCTACAATGAGCAGTTCTTC. The rearrangement joins TRBV5-1 to TRBJ2-1; 10 nucleotides agree with TRBD2. V lost 4 bases, J lost 3 bases, and 4 bases stayed unmatched. Germline CDR1 is SGHRS and CDR2 is YFSETQ. This CDR3 contains 15 residues.

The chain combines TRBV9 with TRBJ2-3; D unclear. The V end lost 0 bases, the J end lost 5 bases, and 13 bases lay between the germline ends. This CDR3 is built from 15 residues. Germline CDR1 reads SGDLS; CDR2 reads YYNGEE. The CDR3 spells CASSVEGDAKDTQYF. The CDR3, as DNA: TGTGCCAGCAGCGTAGAAGGAGATGCAAAAGATACGCAGTATTTT.

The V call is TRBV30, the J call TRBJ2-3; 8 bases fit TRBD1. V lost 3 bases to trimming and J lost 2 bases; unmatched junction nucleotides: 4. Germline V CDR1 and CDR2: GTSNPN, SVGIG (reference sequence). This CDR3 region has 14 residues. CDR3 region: CAWSRGHVTDTQYF. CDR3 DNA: TGTGCCTGGAGCAGGGGGCATGTCACAGATACGCAGTATTTT.

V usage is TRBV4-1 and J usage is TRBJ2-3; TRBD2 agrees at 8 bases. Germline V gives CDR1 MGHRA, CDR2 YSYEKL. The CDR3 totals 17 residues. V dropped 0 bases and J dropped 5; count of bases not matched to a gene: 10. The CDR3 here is CASSQERASGLRDTQYF. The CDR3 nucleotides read TGCGCCAGCAGCCAAGAGAGGGCTAGCGGGCTGAGAGATACGCAGTATTTT.

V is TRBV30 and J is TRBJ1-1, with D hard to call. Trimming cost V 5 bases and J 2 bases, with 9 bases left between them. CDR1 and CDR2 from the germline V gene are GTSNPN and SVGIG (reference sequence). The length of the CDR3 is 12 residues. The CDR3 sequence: CAWLGLNTEAFF. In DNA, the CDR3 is TGTGCCTGGTTGGGCCTAAACACTGAAGCTTTCTTT.

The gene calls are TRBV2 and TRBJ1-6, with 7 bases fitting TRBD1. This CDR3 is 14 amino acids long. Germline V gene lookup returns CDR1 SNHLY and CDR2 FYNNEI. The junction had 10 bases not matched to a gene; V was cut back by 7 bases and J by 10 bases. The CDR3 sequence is CASTVDRERSPLHF. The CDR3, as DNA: TGTGCCAGCACTGTCGACAGGGAAAGATCACCCCTCCACTTT.

The CDR3 here is CASRLTVVANYGYTF. CDR3 DNA sequence: TGTGCAAGTCGCTTAACGGTTGTAGCTAACTATGGCTACACCTTC. V gene TRBV12-2 combines with J gene TRBJ1-2. TRBV12-2 is recorded as a pseudogene. This CDR3 has 15 residues.